These T cell receptor beta chains were read from a single sample in a study of response to subunit inactivated influenza vaccine. From the RT-PCR reads, TCRdb called clonotypes with MiXCR, one entry per CDR3 protein. The table lists about 540,000 distinct CDR3 sequences, 14% of them singletons. Source: PBMCs from blood, taken roughly 12 days after vaccination. All receptors derive from a man in his fifties who received an inactivated influenza vaccine. The CDR3 runs from the conserved cysteine through the conserved F or W. D genes are given only for firm matches. Clone size appears in some rows only: once, few, many, or a class for an expanded clone.

v_gene	j_gene	abundance	d_gene	CDR3aa	CDR3nt
TRBV28	TRBJ2-7	NA	TRBD1	CASSPFDRDRSYEQYF	TGTGCCAGCAGTCCCTTCGACAGGGATCGTTCCTACGAGCAGTACTTC
TRBV7-8	TRBJ2-1	many	NA	CASSSEQLSTYNEQFF	TGTGCCAGCAGCTCAGAGCAACTATCAACCTACAATGAGCAGTTCTTC
TRBV20-1	TRBJ1-4	few	NA	CSARVATNEKLFF	TGCAGTGCTAGAGTGGCAACTAATGAAAAACTGTTTTTT
TRBV6-1	TRBJ2-1	NA	TRBD1	CASSRDRANNEQFF	TGTGCCAGCAGCCGGGACAGGGCTAACAATGAGCAGTTCTTC
TRBV11-2	TRBJ1-1	NA	TRBD1	CASSLVGIWDRENTEAFF	TGTGCCAGCAGCTTAGTCGGAATTTGGGACAGGGAGAACACTGAAGCTTTCTTT
TRBV5-1	TRBJ2-7	few	TRBD1	CASSRTGGIYEQYF	TGCGCCAGCAGCCGGACAGGGGGCATCTACGAGCAGTACTTC
TRBV18	TRBJ2-7	few	NA	CASSPGEQTYEQYF	TGTGCCAGCTCACCTGGAGAACAAACCTACGAGCAGTACTTC
TRBV28	TRBJ2-6	NA	TRBD2	CASSPTSGRALGANVLTF	TGTGCCAGCAGCCCGACTAGCGGGAGGGCCCTTGGGGCCAACGTCCTGACTTTC
TRBV7-9	TRBJ2-3	NA	TRBD2	CASRSTGTSGSPVHF	TGTGCCAGCAGATCTACCGGGACTAGCGGGTCTCCTGTGCATTTT
TRBV5-1	TRBJ2-1	many	NA	CATSPRDTNNEQFF	TGCGCCACCAGCCCACGGGACACCAACAATGAGCAGTTCTTC
TRBV30	TRBJ2-3	NA	NA	CAGIPLSGEAQYF	TGTGCCGGGATTCCACTCTCGGGGGAAGCGCAGTATTTT
TRBV20-1	TRBJ2-3	NA	NA	CSARMIGTTTSTDTQYF	TGCAGTGCTAGAATGATCGGGACAACCACTAGCACAGATACGCAGTATTTT
TRBV15	TRBJ2-1	few	TRBD1	CATSETGAPYNEQFF	TGTGCCACCAGCGAAACAGGGGCACCCTACAATGAGCAGTTCTTC
TRBV5-1	TRBJ2-3	NA	NA	CASRRAGASTDTQYF	TGCGCCAGCCGCAGGGCAGGAGCTAGCACAGATACGCAGTATTTT
TRBV3-1	TRBJ2-5	NA	TRBD2	CASSRRTSGGYQETQYF	TGTGCCAGCAGCCGCAGGACTAGCGGGGGCTACCAAGAGACCCAGTACTTC
TRBV20-1	TRBJ2-5	few	NA	CSARAATQETQYF	TGCAGTGCTAGAGCGGCAACCCAAGAGACCCAGTACTTC
TRBV25-1	TRBJ2-5	NA	NA	CASSEYETQYF	TGTGCCAGCAGTGAATATGAGACCCAGTACTTC
TRBV5-1	TRBJ2-7	NA	NA	CASSFGTLILSSYEQYF	TGCGCCAGCAGCTTTGGTACGCTGATCCTCTCTTCCTACGAGCAGTACTTC
TRBV28	TRBJ2-7	NA	NA	CASTLDSHYEQYF	TGTGCCAGCACCCTGGACAGCCACTACGAGCAGTACTTC
TRBV5-5	TRBJ2-7	few	NA	CASERSYEQYF	TGTGCCAGTGAACGGAGCTACGAGCAGTACTTC
TRBV7-2	TRBJ1-2	NA	TRBD1	CASSLVGQGAIGYTF	TGTGCCAGCAGCTTAGTGGGACAGGGGGCCATTGGCTACACCTTC
TRBV28	TRBJ1-4	few	TRBD1	CASRPLGTGSEKLFF	TGTGCCAGCAGACCCCTAGGGACAGGGAGTGAAAAACTGTTTTTT
TRBV7-2	TRBJ2-3	NA	TRBD1	CASSMIQGADTQYF	TGTGCCAGCAGCATGATACAGGGGGCAGATACGCAGTATTTT
TRBV24-1	TRBJ2-1	many	NA	CATSDPTISEQFF	TGTGCCACCAGTGACCCCACTATATCTGAGCAGTTCTTC
TRBV9	TRBJ2-7	few	TRBD1	CASSVTGQGAPYEQYF	TGTGCCAGCAGCGTAACCGGGCAGGGGGCCCCCTACGAGCAGTACTTC
TRBV6-2/TRBV6-3	TRBJ1-2	few	NA	CASSTQVRHGYTF	TGTGCCAGCTCTACGCAGGTGCGTCATGGCTACACCTTC
TRBV25-1	TRBJ1-1	NA	NA	CASSDWTEAFF	TGTGCCAGCAGTGATTGGACTGAAGCTTTCTTT
TRBV2	TRBJ1-3	few	TRBD1	CATAVGGQRSGNTIYF	TGTGCCACAGCAGTGGGGGGACAGAGATCTGGAAACACCATATATTTT
TRBV4-3	TRBJ2-1	many	NA	CASSQEVAGSYNEQFF	TGCGCCAGCAGCCAAGAAGTCGCGGGGTCCTACAATGAGCAGTTCTTC
TRBV7-6	TRBJ2-5	few	TRBD2	CATSTSGGGETQYF	TGTGCCACCTCGACTAGCGGGGGTGGAGAGACCCAGTACTTC
TRBV6-2/TRBV6-3	TRBJ1-1	few	TRBD1	CASSPSEPRQGKSGLNTEAFF	TGTGCCAGCAGTCCATCCGAACCCCGACAGGGGAAGTCGGGTTTGAACACTGAAGCTTTCTTT
TRBV13	TRBJ2-1	few	TRBD2	CASSSPLAGGTYNEQFF	TGTGCCAGCAGCTCCCCCCTAGCGGGAGGGACATACAATGAGCAGTTCTTC
TRBV20-1	TRBJ2-1	many	NA	CSARDGQRSYNEQFF	TGCAGTGCTAGAGATGGCCAGCGATCCTACAATGAGCAGTTCTTC
TRBV7-8	TRBJ2-3	NA	NA	CASSLVQNTDTQYF	TGTGCCAGCAGCTTAGTACAGAACACAGATACGCAGTATTTT
TRBV29-1	TRBJ1-1	NA	NA	CSVDRGPRNTEAFF	TGCAGCGTTGACCGCGGGCCGCGGAACACTGAAGCTTTCTTT
TRBV7-2	TRBJ2-1	NA	TRBD2	CASSSLAGISSYNEQFF	TGTGCCAGCAGCTCCCTAGCGGGGATCAGCTCCTACAATGAGCAGTTCTTC
TRBV4-3	TRBJ1-2	few	NA	CASSQFSGTTNYGYTF	TGCGCCAGCAGCCAGTTCTCCGGGACAACTAACTATGGCTACACCTTC
TRBV5-5	TRBJ2-1	NA	TRBD2	CASSLIFPDIGGRNEQFF	TGTGCCAGCAGCTTGATCTTCCCGGACATCGGGGGGAGGAATGAGCAGTTCTTC
TRBV4-2	TRBJ2-3	many	TRBD2	CASSQDFSGGARSTDTQYF	TGTGCCAGCAGCCAAGATTTCAGCGGGGGGGCCCGGAGCACAGATACGCAGTATTTT
TRBV6-5	TRBJ1-5	few	NA	CASSYSFLQPQHF	TGTGCCAGCAGTTACTCCTTCCTTCAGCCCCAGCATTTT
TRBV20-1	TRBJ1-2	few	NA	CSAPVGYTF	TGCAGTGCCCCAGTTGGCTACACCTTC
TRBV3-1	TRBJ2-5	few	NA	CASSQVGGRHQETQYF	TGTGCCAGCAGCCAAGTTGGAGGGAGGCACCAAGAGACCCAGTACTTC
TRBV11-3	TRBJ2-7	NA	NA	CASSLHTGNEQYF	TGTGCCAGCAGCTTACACACAGGGAACGAGCAGTACTTC
TRBV11-2	TRBJ2-1	NA	TRBD2	CASSLEAGGWDEQFF	TGTGCCAGCAGCTTAGAGGCCGGGGGGTGGGATGAGCAGTTCTTC
TRBV6-1	TRBJ2-1	few	TRBD1	CASSPRTGPSNEQFF	TGTGCCAGCAGTCCCAGGACAGGTCCCTCCAATGAGCAGTTCTTC
TRBV6-5	TRBJ2-7	few	NA	CASSYSARRASYEQYF	TGTGCCAGCAGTTACTCTGCGAGACGGGCCTCCTACGAGCAGTACTTC
TRBV20-1	TRBJ2-1	few	TRBD2	CSARRSGGADEQFF	TGCAGTGCTAGAAGGAGCGGGGGGGCCGATGAGCAGTTCTTC
TRBV20-1	TRBJ1-2	NA	TRBD1	CSAAGGQGANGYTF	TGCAGTGCTGCGGGGGGACAGGGGGCGAATGGCTACACCTTC
TRBV5-1	TRBJ2-1	few	TRBD1	CASSLAGQVYFF	TGCGCCAGCAGCTTGGCGGGACAGGTTTACTTCTTC
TRBV6-2/TRBV6-3	TRBJ1-5	many	TRBD1	CASMQGAQPQHF	TGTGCCAGCATGCAGGGGGCCCAGCCCCAGCATTTT
TRBV11-2	TRBJ2-1	NA	NA	CASSTEGRGEQFF	TGTGCCAGCAGCACGGAGGGCCGGGGTGAGCAGTTCTTC
TRBV12-3/TRBV12-4	TRBJ2-3	NA	NA	CASSPEGLEDTQYF	TGTGCCAGCAGCCCCGAGGGCCTAGAAGATACGCAGTATTTT
TRBV27	TRBJ2-7	once	TRBD2	CASSLSLAGFYEQYF	TGTGCCAGCAGTTTATCGCTAGCGGGATTCTACGAGCAGTACTTC
TRBV28	TRBJ2-2	NA	TRBD1	CASSSGTAPTGELFF	TGTGCCAGCAGCTCCGGGACAGCCCCCACCGGGGAGCTGTTTTTT
TRBV2	TRBJ2-3	many	TRBD2	CASSSGLAVTDTQYF	TGTGCCAGCAGCTCGGGACTAGCGGTGACAGATACGCAGTATTTT
TRBV12-3/TRBV12-4	TRBJ2-3	few	TRBD2	CASRPLGAGGSTDTQYF	TGTGCCAGCAGACCCTTGGGCGCGGGGGGCTCAACAGATACGCAGTATTTT
TRBV28	TRBJ2-7	few	NA	CASSLRTPSEQYF	TGTGCCAGCAGTTTGAGGACACCTAGCGAGCAGTACTTC
TRBV7-9	TRBJ2-1	many	NA	CASSHPKGRVYNEQFF	TGTGCCAGCAGTCACCCGAAGGGCAGAGTATACAATGAGCAGTTCTTC